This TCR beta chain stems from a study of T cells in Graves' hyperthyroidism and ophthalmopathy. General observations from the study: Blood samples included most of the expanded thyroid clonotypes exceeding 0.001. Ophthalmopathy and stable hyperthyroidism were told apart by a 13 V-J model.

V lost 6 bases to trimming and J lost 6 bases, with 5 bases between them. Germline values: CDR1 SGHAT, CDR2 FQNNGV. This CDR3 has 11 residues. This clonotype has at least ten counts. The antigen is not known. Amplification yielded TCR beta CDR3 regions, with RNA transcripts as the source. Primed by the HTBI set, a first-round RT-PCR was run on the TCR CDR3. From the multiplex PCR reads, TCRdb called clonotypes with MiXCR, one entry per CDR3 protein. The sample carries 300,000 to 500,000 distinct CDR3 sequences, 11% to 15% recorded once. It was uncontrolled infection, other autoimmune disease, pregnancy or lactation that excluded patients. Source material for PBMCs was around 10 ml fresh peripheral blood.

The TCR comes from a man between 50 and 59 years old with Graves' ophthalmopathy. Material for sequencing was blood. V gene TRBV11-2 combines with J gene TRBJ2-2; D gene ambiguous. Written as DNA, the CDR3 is TGTGCCAGCAGGTCTCCCGGGGAGCTGTTTTTT. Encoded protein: CASRSPGELFF.